Sequencing of this TCR beta chain was carried out in a study of shared T cell receptors in the human thymus (dated by TCRdb to 2020 to 2023). Notes on the research overall: The study investigated the way shared, self-reactive T-cell receptor alpha chains are produced in the human thymus.

Library method: the immunoSEQ multiplex PCR assay. Sourced from immuneACCESS, this table was stored by TCRdb with only in-frame sequences that have V and J called. A share of the clones is absent; for the studies checked, an unresolved V gene accounts for under half, and the remainder has no known explanation. The table for this sample lists hundreds of thousands of clones; about four fifths of them were counted only once. More than 0.01% of the sample belongs to the ten largest clones. Based on the germline V gene, the CDR1 and CDR2 sequences are MRHNA and SNTAGT. V trim: 2 bases; J trim: 4 bases; unmatched bases: 8. The CDR3 runs 17 amino acids, cysteine and phenylalanine included. Only CDR3 DNA is held: 51 bases, read in frame from base 1. Note on this clone: It has no known antigen specificity. No qualities accompany the bases; no much larger clone lies one base away.

These data were also reused for a study on human thymus T cells. The second study's paper adds: In Finland, the donors were immunologically healthy infants who were having open corrective cardiac surgery for congenital heart defects. The thymus tissue came from surgical resects taken out during corrective cardiac surgery. Biased V and J gene segment usage appeared to be present in both thymic and peripheral blood repertoires. The related research found that thymic TCR repertoires overlapped highly between unrelated individuals. TCR alpha and beta repertoires from fewer than ten infant thymus samples and a few related peripheral blood samples were characterized in the study. The cohort included more than 5 male and two female infants, with donor ages spanning 7 to 244 days. Thymocytes were mechanically released from the tissue and were stored as pellets of 10-30 million cells at -70 degrees C. A QIAsymphony instrument was used to extract genomic DNA from frozen cell pellets. Using the immunoSEQ multiplex PCR assay, the TCRB and TCRAD loci were amplified from a standardized quantity of quality-controlled genomic DNA. The amplicons covered the V(D)J region and were long enough to include the CDR3 and to identify the V and J genes. Amplicon sequencing was performed on an Illumina platform through the commercial immunoSEQ service. Primer bias and sequencing errors were corrected as previously described, and TCRAD and TCRB definitions were based on the IMGT database. The repertoires were analysed using immunoSEQ Analyzer 3.0 and VDJTools for basic statistics, V/J segment usage, diversity estimates, rarefaction and pairwise overlap. To estimate diversity, the Chao1, ChaoE, Efron-Thisted, Shannon and inverse Simpson indices were applied, and diversity was also estimated on datasets down-sampled to the smallest sample. Repertoire overlap used strict matching of CDR3 nucleotide sequence, V gene and J gene, with Jaccard-based multidimensional scaling clustering. On average, thymus samples yielded roughly 770,000 unique TCRB clonotypes, whereas blood samples yielded around 84,000.

The chain is encoded by TRBV6-4 joined to TRBJ2-1; 10 central bases correspond to TRBD2. This TCR was recovered from a boy less than two years old with a congenital heart defect. Donor details come from another sample of the same person, matched by shared clones. Sequencing was performed on thymocytes. Here the CDR3 is given as CASSDRPSSGRYNEQFF. The DNA sequence is given as TGTGCCAGCAGTGACCGACCATCTAGCGGGAGATACAATGAGCAGTTCTTC.